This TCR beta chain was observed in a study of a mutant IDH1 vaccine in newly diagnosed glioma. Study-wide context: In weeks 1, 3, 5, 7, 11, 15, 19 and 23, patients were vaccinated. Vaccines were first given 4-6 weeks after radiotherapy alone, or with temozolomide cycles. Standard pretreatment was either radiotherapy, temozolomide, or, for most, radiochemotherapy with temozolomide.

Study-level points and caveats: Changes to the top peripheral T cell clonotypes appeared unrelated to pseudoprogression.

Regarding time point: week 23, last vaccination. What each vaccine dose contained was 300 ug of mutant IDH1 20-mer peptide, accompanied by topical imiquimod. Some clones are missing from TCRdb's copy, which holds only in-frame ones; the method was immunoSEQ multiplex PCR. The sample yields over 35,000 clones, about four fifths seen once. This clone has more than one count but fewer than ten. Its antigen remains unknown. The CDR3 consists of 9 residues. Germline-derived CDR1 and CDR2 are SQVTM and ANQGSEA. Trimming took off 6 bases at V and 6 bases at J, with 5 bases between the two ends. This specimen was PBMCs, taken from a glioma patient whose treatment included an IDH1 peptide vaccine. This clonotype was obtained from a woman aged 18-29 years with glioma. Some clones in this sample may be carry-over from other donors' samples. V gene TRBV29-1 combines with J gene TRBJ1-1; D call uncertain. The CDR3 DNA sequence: TGCAGCGTAGGTTCTGAAGCTTTCTTT. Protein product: CSVGSEAFF.